What follows are 18 T cell receptor beta chains derived from one specimen sequenced in a study of T cell responses to AZD1222 COVID-19 vaccine. TCRdb keeps only in-frame clones here, not all; method: immunoSEQ multiplex PCR. The sample includes roughly 100,000 clones, roughly 86% of them seen just once. This specimen consisted of peripheral blood, obtained on day 0 of AZD1222 vaccination. These receptors were taken from an adult in good health.

V and J are TRBV3-1 (or the pseudogene TRBV3-2) and TRBJ2-3, with D tentatively TRBD2 (5 bases). This CDR3 is built from 16 residues. The V end lost 4 bases, the J end lost 0 bases, and 14 bases lay between the germline ends. Per the germline V gene, CDR1 is LGHDT and CDR2 is YNNKEL (reference sequence). In nucleotides, the CDR3 is TGTGCCAGCAGCCCACGAGGGATATCTAGCACAGATACGCAGTATTTT. This encodes CASSPRGISSTDTQYF.

The chain is built from TRBV7-8 and TRBJ2-5; 10 bases are a match to TRBD1. The length of the CDR3 is 15 residues. The V and J ends lost 4 bases and 5 bases, in that order; junction bases with no gene match: 7. CDR1 and CDR2 (germline): SGHVS, FQNEAQ. The CDR3 loop reads CASSSWDRGIETQYF. The CDR3 DNA sequence: TGTGCCAGCAGCTCCTGGGACAGGGGCATTGAGACCCAGTACTTC.

This chain joins TRBV19 and TRBJ2-3; TRBD2 matches 11 bases. CDR1 and CDR2 (germline): LNHDA, SQIVND (reference sequence). V was pared by 6 bases and J by 0 bases, with 5 bases of the junction left unmatched. The CDR3 runs 16 residues. The DNA for the CDR3 is TGTGCCAGTAGCCCGGGACTAGCGGTGAGCACAGATACGCAGTATTTT. Translated: CASSPGLAVSTDTQYF.

This clone was detected ten times or more. V and J are TRBV7-2 and TRBJ2-3; D is ambiguous. The CDR3 runs 14 residues. The V gene lost 4 bases and the J gene lost 0 bases, with 8 bases spanning the gap. Germline loops: CDR1 SGHTA, CDR2 FQGNSA. CDR3 loop: CASSSRPSTDTQYF. DNA of the CDR3: TGTGCCAGCAGCTCCCGTCCTAGCACAGATACGCAGTATTTT.

V is TRBV24-1 and J is TRBJ2-2, with D tentatively TRBD2 (6 bases). The V end was cut by 0 bases, the J end by 7 bases, with 11 bases between. Per germline, CDR1 KGHDR and CDR2 SFDVKD. The CDR3 totals 15 residues. Here the CDR3 reads CATSDLRRGNGELFF. The CDR3, as DNA: TGTGCCACCAGTGATTTGAGGAGGGGTAACGGGGAGCTGTTTTTT.

The chain joins TRBV6-2 or TRBV6-3 to TRBJ1-2; weak D call: TRBD1 (6 bases). With 6 bases removed from V and 2 bases from J, the gap between germline ends came to 16 bases. The length of the CDR3 is 15 residues. Looked up from germline, CDR1 is MNHEY and CDR2 is SVGEGT. The CDR3, as DNA: TGTGCCAGCAGCCGCGACGGACAGTTAAACTATGGCTACACCTTC. Its protein is CASSRDGQLNYGYTF.

This clone showed up just once. The genes are TRBV3-1 (or the pseudogene TRBV3-2) and TRBJ2-7; TRBD1 agrees at 7 bases. Germline CDR1 is LGHDT and CDR2 is YNNKEL (reference sequence). The V segment lost 2 bases and the J segment 4 bases; nucleotides outside the gene matches: 5. The CDR3 is 14 residues long. CDR3 sequence: CASSQMGQPYEQYF. The CDR3 coding sequence is TGTGCCAGCAGCCAAATGGGACAGCCGTACGAGCAGTACTTC.

This chain links TRBV25-1 with TRBJ1-4; D possibly corresponds to TRBD1 (6 bases). V was pared by 4 bases and J by 6 bases, with 18 bases between. The CDR3 is 16 amino acids. Germline CDR1 is MGHDK and CDR2 is SYGVNS. In DNA form, the CDR3 reads TGTGCCAGCAGTGCGCCCCGGGGGGGGCAGGATGAAAAACTGTTTTTT. Amino acids: CASSAPRGGQDEKLFF.

The chain recombines TRBV2 with TRBJ1-6; 10 nucleotides agree with TRBD1. The CDR3 totals 15 residues. Trimming took 6 bases from V and 10 from J; bases not matched to a gene: 9. CDR1 SNHLY and CDR2 FYNNEI come from the germline V gene. The CDR3 loop is CASSADRGQGSPLHF. CDR3 in DNA: TGTGCCAGCAGCGCAGACAGGGGGCAGGGGTCACCCCTCCACTTT.

This chain connects TRBV4-2 to TRBJ2-7; no reliable D call. With 1 base removed from V and 3 bases from J, the gap between germline ends came to 13 bases. The CDR3 loop spans 15 amino acids. Germline lookup yields CDR1 LGHNA and CDR2 YNFKEQ. The CDR3 DNA reads TGTGCCAGCAGCCAAGGGAGAAGCGTCTACTACGAGCAGTACTTC. It yields the protein CASSQGRSVYYEQYF.

A single count supports this clone. The chain recombines TRBV28 with TRBJ2-2; possible D gene TRBD1, 6 bases. In germline, CDR1 is MDHEN, CDR2 SYDVKM. Trimming took 6 bases from V and 4 from J, leaving 24 bases between them. The CDR3 has 18 amino acids. This chain's CDR3 is CASSRRARTERGTGELFF. In DNA form, the CDR3 reads TGTGCCAGCAGCCGCCGGGCCCGGACAGAGAGGGGCACCGGGGAGCTGTTTTTT.

This chain's CDR3 is CASGHQESNYGYTF. For the CDR3, the DNA is TGTGCCTCTGGACACCAAGAATCTAACTATGGCTACACCTTC. This rearrangement joins TRBV30 to TRBJ1-2, with D maybe TRBD1 (5 bases). This CDR3 is built from 14 residues. Trimming shortened V by 7 bases and J by 0 bases, and 15 bases separated the two germline ends. Per the germline V gene, CDR1 is GTSNPN and CDR2 is SVGIG (reference sequence). The entire variable domain, with the rest obtained from reference TRBV30 and TRBJ1-2, is as follows: SQTIHQWPATLVQPVGSPLSLECTVEGTSNPNLYWYRQAAGRGLQLLFYSVGIGQISSEVPQNLSASRPQDRQFILSSKKLLLSDSGFYLCASGHQESNYGYTFGSGTRLTVV.

This clone has just one count. The chain combines TRBV12-3 or TRBV12-4 with TRBJ1-4; maybe TRBD1 (5 bases). This CDR3 is built from 13 residues. V was clipped by 4 bases and J by 8 bases, with 11 bases between them. Here the CDR3 DNA reads TGTGCCAGCAGTTCGGACATGTTGGAAAAACTGTTTTTT. It yields the protein CASSSDMLEKLFF.

The V and J genes are TRBV2 and TRBJ2-3; D uncertain. This CDR3 region has 16 residues. Germline V lookup: CDR1 SNHLY, CDR2 FYNNEI. The germline V and J ends were trimmed by 6 bases and 6 bases, with 22 bases remaining between them. The CDR3 DNA is TGTGCCAGCAGGCTCCCCGTGAGCGCCAACCGGGATACGCAGTATTTT. This translates into CASRLPVSANRDTQYF. Combining the CDR3 with reference TRBV2 and TRBJ2-3 gives the whole variable domain EPEVTQTPSHQVTQMGQEVILRCVPISNHLYFYWYRQILGQKVEFLVSFYNNEISEKSEIFDDQFSVERPDGSNFTLKIRSTKLEDSAMYFCASRLPVSANRDTQYFGPGTRLTVL.

The chain recombines TRBV7-2 with TRBJ2-2; 12 bases match TRBD2. This CDR3 spans 16 amino acids. Trimming took 8 bases from V and 7 from J; bases not matched to a gene: 11. Germline V gives CDR1 SGHTA, CDR2 FQGNSA. CDR3 amino acids: CASLPPPGLAGGELFF. The CDR3 DNA reads as TGTGCCAGCCTCCCCCCTCCGGGACTAGCGGGCGGGGAGCTGTTTTTT.

This chain joins TRBV4-3 and TRBJ2-1, with TRBD1 as a possible D gene (6 bases). CDR1 is LGHNA and CDR2 is YSLEER in the germline V gene. The length of the CDR3 is 18 residues. Deletions cut 4 bases from V and 0 bases from J, with 19 bases between. DNA for the CDR3: TGCGCCAGCAGCCCCAGTCTAGGACAGATCAGCTCCTACAATGAGCAGTTCTTC. This translates into CASSPSLGQISSYNEQFF.

The chain links TRBV5-5 to TRBJ1-3, with D unclear. Trimming pared 0 bases from V and 0 bases from J, leaving 7 bases between. This CDR3 contains 15 residues. CDR1 SGHKS and CDR2 YYEKEE come from the germline V gene (reference sequence). DNA of the CDR3: TGTGCCAGCAGCTTGGATTCAGGCTCTGGAAACACCATATATTTT. It translates to CASSLDSGSGNTIYF.

V gene TRBV5-1 combines with J gene TRBJ2-3, with TRBD2 matching 9 bases. CDR1 and CDR2 (germline): SGHRS, YFSETQ. Trimming at V came to 7 bases and at J to 0 bases, leaving 6 bases not matched to a gene. This CDR3 contains 15 residues. This CDR3 reads CASGGGARSTDTQYF. CDR3 nucleotides: TGCGCCAGCGGCGGGGGGGCTAGAAGCACAGATACGCAGTATTTT.